This TCR beta chain stems from a study of blood T cells in healthy people across ages. Collection of about 9.4 milliliters of peripheral blood was performed for each donor. Alongside a J-beta primer mix, a sample-barcoded 5' primer served in a second PCR lasting about 7 to 11 cycles. A single record per CDR3 protein comes from TCRdb applying MiXCR to the 5' RACE reads. The table shows some 710,000 distinct CDR3 sequences, with 22% occurring only once. The source is a man between 65 and 80 years old in good health. Material for sequencing was blood.

This CDR3 reads CASSWTENYGYTF. The CDR3 DNA sequence: TGTGCCAGCAGCTGGACAGAAAACTATGGCTACACCTTC. The rearrangement links TRBV5-5 to TRBJ1-2; the D gene is possibly TRBD1 (6 bases). V was pared by 3 bases and J by 2 bases, with 8 bases between. The germline CDR1 and CDR2 sequences are SGHKS and YYEKEE (reference sequence). The CDR3 sequence is 13 residues long.